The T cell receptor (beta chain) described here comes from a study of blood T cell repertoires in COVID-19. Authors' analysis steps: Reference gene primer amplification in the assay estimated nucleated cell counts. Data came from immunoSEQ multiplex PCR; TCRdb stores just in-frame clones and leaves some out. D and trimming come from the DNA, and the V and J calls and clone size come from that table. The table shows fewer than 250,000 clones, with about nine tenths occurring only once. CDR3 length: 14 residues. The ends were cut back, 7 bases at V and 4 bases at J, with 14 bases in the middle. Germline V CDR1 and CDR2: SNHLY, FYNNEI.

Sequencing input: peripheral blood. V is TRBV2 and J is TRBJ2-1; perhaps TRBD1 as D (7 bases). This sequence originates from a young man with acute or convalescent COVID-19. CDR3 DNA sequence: TGTGCCAGCATTCAGGGGGGATCGTACAATGAGCAGTTCTTC. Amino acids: CASIQGGSYNEQFF.